The entry below gives a single TCR beta chain sequence along with its context. Its antigen is as yet unknown. Measured with immunoSEQ multiplex PCR; TCRdb has only the in-frame clones, and not every one. The profile shows 100,000 or so clones, roughly nine tenths of them singletons. This sample is drawn from a study of cytomegalovirus exposure and HLA in healthy donors. For the study at large: The 120 or so validation repertoires were produced on the same platform as the 720 or so repertoires of the first cohort. This was reported in a later analysis. Study-wide results and caveats: According to the study, 150 to 200 TCR beta chains were cytomegalovirus-associated.

Germline V gene lookup returns CDR1 WSHSY and CDR2 SAAADI. This CDR3 is built from 13 residues. Losses at the gene ends were 0 bases for V and 10 bases for J; bases not matched to a gene: 4. The TCR was taken from a woman between 18 and 29 years old in good health and CMV-seropositive. The chain recombines TRBV10-2 with TRBJ1-1, with 8 positions matching TRBD1. The sample comprised PBMCs. CDR3 sequence (DNA): TGCGCCAGCAGTGAGTCCAGGGGGCTCGGAGCTTTCTTT. Amino acid sequence: CASSESRGLGAFF.